This T cell receptor (beta chain) was recorded in a study of blood T cell repertoires in COVID-19. About the research overall: Acute and convalescent COVID-19 specimens originated in the United States, Italy and Spain. The cDNA or gDNA used as material had been derived from T cells, B-cell-depleted T cells, or PBMCs.

Generated by immunoSEQ multiplex PCR, the TCRdb table keeps only in-frame clones and is missing some. This sample carries about 370,000 clones, around 89% of them seen once, and the ten largest clones take approximately 1%. The CDR3 runs 14 residues. CDR1 and CDR2 from the germline V gene are SGHTA and FQGNSA. Trimming took 5 bases from V and 3 from J, leaving 11 bases between them. Participants came from some 23 US areas, aged roughly 18 to 95 years. This receptor was taken from a man aged 18 to 29 who had recovered from COVID-19. Sample: PBMCs or T cells enriched from blood (not recorded which). The J gene is TRBJ1-5, the V gene TRBV7-2; D unresolved. The CDR3 coding sequence is TGTGCCAGCAGCCTGCATAGAATCAATCAGCCCCAGCATTTT. This encodes CASSLHRINQPQHF.